The 21 T cell receptor beta chains listed next were all sequenced from one sample in a study of beta chain features in type 1 diabetes (dated by TCRdb to 2017 to 2018). General study outcomes and caveats: A moderate but significant shortening of TCRB CDR3 length was observed in type 1 diabetes patients in all four CD4+ subsets.

No antigen has been identified for these receptors. Receptors were amplified or captured by the immunoSEQ multiplex PCR assay. The entire isolated RNA was reverse transcribed using the High Capacity cDNA Reverse Transcription Kit, and thus expressed TCRB transcripts were sequenced. TCRdb took this table from immuneACCESS and kept in-frame rearrangements with V and J called. Such tables lack part of the clones; where checked against another copy, unresolved V genes explain under half of the gap, and the rest is unexplained. For this sample the table gives 300,000 to 450,000 clones, of which roughly 12% were detected only once. 0.0085% to 0.012% of the sample lies in the top ten. Sequencing was carried out using naive CD4+ T cells from blood. In the paper's terms, the cell subset or site label means: true naive CD4+ T cells. The source of these receptors is a woman under 30 with type 1 diabetes.

This clone was recorded a few times. This rearrangement joins TRBV15 to TRBJ1-5; D gene ambiguous. CDR1 is LNHNV, CDR2 YYDKDF, per germline (reference sequence). Trimming removed 1 base from V and 4 bases from J, with 5 bases in between. The length of the CDR3 is 13 residues. CDR3 residues: CATSRVVNQPQHF. For the CDR3, the DNA is TGTGCCACCAGCAGAGTAGTGAATCAGCCCCAGCATTTT.

This clone was seen a handful of times. The V call is TRBV4-2, the J call TRBJ2-7, with TRBD1 matching 9 bases. Germline CDR1 LGHNA, CDR2 YNFKEQ. Losses at the gene ends were 1 base for V and 5 bases for J; bases not matched to a gene: 12. The CDR3 is 17 residues long. The chain's CDR3 is CASSQGAPGQGLDEQYF. CDR3 sequence (DNA): TGTGCCAGCAGCCAAGGGGCTCCGGGACAGGGCTTGGACGAGCAGTACTTC.

The V and J genes are TRBV19 and TRBJ2-1; possibly TRBD2 for D (5 bases). V dropped 9 bases and J dropped 0 bases, with 12 bases sitting between them. The germline V gene encodes CDR1 LNHDA and CDR2 SQIVND (reference sequence). The CDR3 covers 14 residues. The CDR3 loop is CASQKRVSYNEQFF. Written as DNA, the CDR3 is TGTGCCAGCCAAAAGAGGGTCTCCTACAATGAGCAGTTCTTC.

The rearrangement joins TRBV18 to TRBJ2-2; 7 bases agree with TRBD1. From germline, CDR1 is KGHSH and CDR2 LQKENI. The length of the CDR3 is 14 residues. V lost 3 bases to trimming and J lost 7 bases; unmatched junction nucleotides: 5. As DNA, the CDR3 is TGTGCCAGCTCACCCCGGACAGGCCGCGGGGAGCTGTTTTTT. Amino acid sequence: CASSPRTGRGELFF.

This clone turned up a few times. This chain uses TRBV18 with TRBJ2-7; D gene uncertain. The germline CDR1 and CDR2 sequences are KGHSH and LQKENI. The CDR3 has 14 residues. V lost 3 bases to trimming and J lost 5 bases, with 14 bases between them. The CDR3 sequence is CASSPSSSLNEQYF. In nucleotides, the CDR3 is TGTGCCAGCTCACCTTCCAGTTCCCTCAACGAGCAGTACTTC. Complete variable domain (other parts from reference TRBV18 and TRBJ2-7): NAGVMQNPRHLVRRRGQEARLRCSPMKGHSHVYWYRQLPEEGLKFMVYLQKENIIDESGMPKERFSAEFPKEGPSILRIQQVVRGDSAAYFCASSPSSSLNEQYFGPGTRLTVT.

The genes are TRBV29-1 and TRBJ1-1, with unresolved D. V was pared by 5 bases and J by 11 bases, with 15 bases between. There are 11 residues in the CDR3. Germline V gene sequence: CDR1 SQVTM, CDR2 ANQGSEA. Here the CDR3 DNA reads TGCAGCGTTATGGGGTGGGAGAATGCTTTCTTT. Its translation is CSVMGWENAFF.

This clone was seen a few times. The V and J genes are TRBV4-3 and TRBJ1-2; 7 nucleotides match TRBD1. V shed 1 base, J shed 7 bases, and the junction held 6 bases outside the gene matches. This CDR3 has 14 residues. The V gene's germline CDR1 is LGHNA and CDR2 YSLEER. The CDR3 region has the DNA TGCGCCAGCAGCCAAGGGGACAGTCATCGTGGCTACACCTTC. Residues: CASSQGDSHRGYTF.

About this clone itself: The sample carries other DNA sequences with the same CDR3. This sequence joins TRBV20-1 and TRBJ1-2; 7 nucleotides match TRBD1. CDR3 length: 11 amino acids. Germline V gene lookup returns CDR1 DFQATT and CDR2 SNEGSKA (reference sequence). Germline trimming cut 4 bases from V and 5 bases from J; bases unmatched to any gene: 1. The CDR3 DNA is TGCAGTGCTACACAGGGGTATGGCTACACCTTC. Protein: CSATQGYGYTF.

There are a few counts of this clone. The chain joins TRBV7-3 to TRBJ2-1, with TRBD2 matching over 7 bases. CDR1 is SGHTA and CDR2 is FQGTGA in the germline V gene. The CDR3 extends over 16 amino acids. V was clipped by 6 bases and J by 2 bases; unmatched bases: 10. CDR3: CASSRKSGLPYNEQFF. CDR3 sequence (DNA): TGTGCCAGCAGTCGTAAATCGGGACTACCCTACAATGAGCAGTTCTTC.

This clone was seen a few times. The V call is TRBV6-5, the J call TRBJ2-3; 11 positions agree with TRBD2. V gave up 5 bases and J gave up 6 bases; unmatched junction bases: 7. The CDR3 is 15 residues long. Germline V lookup: CDR1 MNHEY, CDR2 SVGAGI. CDR3 in DNA: TGTGCCAGCAGTAGTTCCGGGACTAGCGGTGATACGCAGTATTTT. This translates into CASSSSGTSGDTQYF.

This clone was detected only a few times. The chain has TRBV7-2 and TRBJ2-3, with 7 bases fitting TRBD1. Losses at the gene ends were 5 bases for V and 6 bases for J; bases not matched to a gene: 5. This CDR3 spans 13 amino acids. CDR1 and CDR2 from the germline V gene are SGHTA and FQGNSA. CDR3 in amino acids: CASSSDRADTQYF. The DNA for the CDR3 is TGTGCCAGCAGCAGCGACAGGGCTGATACGCAGTATTTT.

The sample holds a few counts of this clone. The CDR3 sequence: CASSLTSGYNNEQFF. DNA of the CDR3: TGCGCCAGCAGCTTGACTAGCGGGTACAACAATGAGCAGTTCTTC. The rearrangement joins TRBV5-1 to TRBJ2-1, with 9 bases that match TRBD2. Germline V lookup: CDR1 SGHRS, CDR2 YFSETQ. CDR3 length equals 15 residues. The trim removed 1 base at V and 5 bases at J, leaving 4 bases unmatched.

In this sample, this clone turned up a few times. This chain links TRBV30 with TRBJ2-1; D is uncertain. The CDR3 consists of 13 residues. The germline V gene encodes CDR1 GTSNPN and CDR2 SVGIG (reference sequence). V lost 0 bases and J lost 9, with 12 bases in between. The CDR3 bases are TGTGCCTGGAGTGTCTATGAGAGAAGTGAGCAGTTCTTC. Its translation: CAWSVYERSEQFF.

This chain links TRBV18 with TRBJ2-5; 7 positions agree with TRBD1. Germline V CDR1 and CDR2: KGHSH, LQKENI. Unmatched junction bases numbered 3, after V lost 4 bases and J lost 1 base. This CDR3 region has 14 residues. CDR3 sequence (DNA): TGTGCCAGCTCACGAAACAGGGGCCAAGAGACCCAGTACTTC. Its protein is CASSRNRGQETQYF.

This clone was seen only a few times. The chain carries TRBV9 and TRBJ2-5; 10 bases are shared with TRBD1. Trimming removed 7 bases from V and 4 bases from J; junction bases left unmatched: 7. The CDR3 extends over 14 amino acids. CDR1 SGDLS and CDR2 YYNGEE come from the germline V gene. The CDR3 sequence is CASGDRGPGETQYF. The CDR3 DNA sequence: TGTGCCAGCGGAGACAGGGGGCCGGGAGAGACCCAGTACTTC.

This clone was counted a few times. The chain combines TRBV28 with TRBJ2-1, with a possible D match to TRBD1 (5 bases). The V end was cut by 3 bases, the J end by 5 bases, with 11 bases between. This CDR3 has 14 amino acids. CDR1 is MDHEN and CDR2 is SYDVKM in the germline V gene. The CDR3 region is CASSFPAGNNEQFF. The CDR3 DNA is TGTGCCAGCAGTTTTCCGGCAGGGAACAATGAGCAGTTCTTC.

This clone was found a few times. The chain couples TRBV7-2 to TRBJ2-3; D may be TRBD2 (5 bases). The CDR3 loop spans 12 amino acids. Germline CDR1 and CDR2: SGHTA and FQGNSA. V lost 1 base to trimming and J lost 10 bases, with 9 bases between them. The CDR3 loop reads CASSLGLRAQYF. DNA for the CDR3: TGTGCCAGCAGCTTAGGATTGAGGGCGCAGTATTTT.

The V and J genes are TRBV5-6 and TRBJ1-2; D is uncertain. V shed 4 bases and J shed 8 bases, with 9 bases lying between them. The CDR3 spans 11 residues. Germline loops: CDR1 SGHDT, CDR2 YYEEEE. The DNA for the CDR3 is TGTGCCAGCAGCCTCTACGGGGGCTACACCTTC. Protein: CASSLYGGYTF.

A few counts support this clone. The chain uses TRBV20-1 and TRBJ2-7; no clear D. V was cut by 3 bases and J by 5 bases, with 8 bases left in between. This CDR3 spans 11 amino acids. Germline CDR1 reads DFQATT; CDR2 reads SNEGSKA (reference sequence). The CDR3 nucleotides are TGCAGTGCTAGTATCGGTGACGAGCAGTACTTC. Its translation: CSASIGDEQYF.

The count of this clone is one. The V and J genes are TRBV30 and TRBJ2-7; 7 bases are shared with TRBD2. The CDR3 length is 13 residues. Germline CDR1 GTSNPN, CDR2 SVGIG (reference sequence). V lost 3 bases and J lost 7; bases outside the gene matches: 9. CDR3 nucleotides: TGTGCCTGGAGGCGTCTGGGAGGGATTGAGCAGTACTTC. Translation: CAWRRLGGIEQYF. Based on the CDR3 plus reference TRBV30 and TRBJ2-7, the full variable domain is SQTIHQWPATLVQPVGSPLSLECTVEGTSNPNLYWYRQAAGRGLQLLFYSVGIGQISSEVPQNLSASRPQDRQFILSSKKLLLSDSGFYLCAWRRLGGIEQYFGPGTRLTVT.

The chain recombines TRBV29-1 with TRBJ1-2; 9 nucleotides match TRBD1. The germline gives CDR1 SQVTM, CDR2 ANQGSEA. This CDR3 is built from 12 residues. The trim removed 6 bases at V and 8 bases at J, leaving 7 bases unmatched. The CDR3 nucleotides read TGCAGCGTGGGGGGACAGGGTGGCGGCTACACCTTC. This sequence encodes CSVGGQGGGYTF.